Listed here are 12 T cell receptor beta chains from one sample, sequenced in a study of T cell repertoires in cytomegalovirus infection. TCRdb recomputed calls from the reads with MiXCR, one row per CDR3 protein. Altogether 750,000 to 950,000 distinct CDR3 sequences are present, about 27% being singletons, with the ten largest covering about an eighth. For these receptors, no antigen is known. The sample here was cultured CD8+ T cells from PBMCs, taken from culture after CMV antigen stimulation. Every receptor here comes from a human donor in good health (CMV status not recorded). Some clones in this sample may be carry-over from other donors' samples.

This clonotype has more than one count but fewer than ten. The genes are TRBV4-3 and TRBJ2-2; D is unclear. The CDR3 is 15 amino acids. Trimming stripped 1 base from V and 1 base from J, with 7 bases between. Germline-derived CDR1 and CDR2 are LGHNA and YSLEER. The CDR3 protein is CASSQAHKNTGELFF. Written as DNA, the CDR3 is TGCGCCAGCAGCCAAGCTCACAAGAACACCGGGGAGCTGTTTTTT.

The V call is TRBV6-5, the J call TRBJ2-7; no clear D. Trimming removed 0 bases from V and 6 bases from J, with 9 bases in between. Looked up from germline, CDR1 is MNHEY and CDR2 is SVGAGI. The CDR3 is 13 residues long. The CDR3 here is CASSYSLVGEQYF. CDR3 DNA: TGTGCCAGCAGTTACTCCCTTGTGGGCGAGCAGTACTTC.

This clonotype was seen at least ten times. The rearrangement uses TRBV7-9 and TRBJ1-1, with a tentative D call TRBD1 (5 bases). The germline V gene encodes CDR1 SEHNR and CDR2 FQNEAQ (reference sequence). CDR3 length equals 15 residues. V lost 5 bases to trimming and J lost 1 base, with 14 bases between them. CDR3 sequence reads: CASSLPGRSNTEAFF. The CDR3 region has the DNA TGTGCCAGCAGCCTTCCGGGACGGTCGAACACTGAAGCTTTCTTT.

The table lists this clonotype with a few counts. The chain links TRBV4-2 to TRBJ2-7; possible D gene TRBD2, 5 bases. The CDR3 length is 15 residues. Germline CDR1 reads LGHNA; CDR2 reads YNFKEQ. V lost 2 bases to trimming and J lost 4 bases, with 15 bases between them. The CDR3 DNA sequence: TGTGCCAGCAGCCAACCGGACTCCACCCTTTACGAGCAGTACTTC. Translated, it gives CASSQPDSTLYEQYF.

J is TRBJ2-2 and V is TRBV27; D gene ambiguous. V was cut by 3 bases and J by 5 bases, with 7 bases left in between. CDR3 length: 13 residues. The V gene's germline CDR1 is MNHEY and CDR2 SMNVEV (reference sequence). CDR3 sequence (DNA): TGTGCCAGCAGTTTGAAAGCTACCGGGGAGCTGTTTTTT. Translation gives CASSLKATGELFF.

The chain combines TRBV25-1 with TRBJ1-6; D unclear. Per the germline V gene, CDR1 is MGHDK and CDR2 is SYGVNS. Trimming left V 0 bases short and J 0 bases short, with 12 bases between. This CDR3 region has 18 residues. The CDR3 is CASSEYKVGSSYNSPLHF. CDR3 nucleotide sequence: TGTGCCAGCAGTGAATATAAGGTGGGGAGCTCCTATAATTCACCCCTCCACTTT.

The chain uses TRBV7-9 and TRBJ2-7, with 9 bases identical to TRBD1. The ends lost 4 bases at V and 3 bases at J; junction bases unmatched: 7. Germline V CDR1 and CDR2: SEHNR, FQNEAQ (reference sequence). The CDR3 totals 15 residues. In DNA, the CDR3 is TGTGCCAGCAGCTCAGAGGTGGACAGGGGCTACGAGCAGTACGTC. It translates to CASSSEVDRGYEQYV.

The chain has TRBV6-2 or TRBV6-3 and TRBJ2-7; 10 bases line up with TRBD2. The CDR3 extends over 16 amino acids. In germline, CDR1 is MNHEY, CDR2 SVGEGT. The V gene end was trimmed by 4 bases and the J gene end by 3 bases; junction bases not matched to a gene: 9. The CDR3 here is CASSFTGLAEDYEQYV. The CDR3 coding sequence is TGTGCCAGCAGTTTCACTGGACTAGCGGAGGACTACGAGCAGTACGTC.

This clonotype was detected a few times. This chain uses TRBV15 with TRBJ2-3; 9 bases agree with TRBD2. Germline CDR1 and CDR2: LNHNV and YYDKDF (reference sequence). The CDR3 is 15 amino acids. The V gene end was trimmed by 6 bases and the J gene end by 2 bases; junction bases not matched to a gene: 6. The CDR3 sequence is CATSSSGGPTDTQYF. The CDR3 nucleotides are TGTGCCACCAGTTCGAGCGGGGGGCCCACAGATACGCAGTATTTT.

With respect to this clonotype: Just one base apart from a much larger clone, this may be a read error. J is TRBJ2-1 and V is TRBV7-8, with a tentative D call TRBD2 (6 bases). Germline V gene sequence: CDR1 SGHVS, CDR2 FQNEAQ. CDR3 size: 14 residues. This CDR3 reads CASSLYSDYNEQCF. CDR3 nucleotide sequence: TGTGCCAGCAGCTTGTACTCGGACTACAATGAGCAGTGCTTC.

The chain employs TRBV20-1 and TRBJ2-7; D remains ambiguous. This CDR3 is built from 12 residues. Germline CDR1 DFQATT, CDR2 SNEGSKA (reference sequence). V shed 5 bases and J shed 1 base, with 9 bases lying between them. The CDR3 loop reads CSAPHMSYEQYV. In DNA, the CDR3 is TGCAGTGCTCCCCACATGTCCTACGAGCAGTACGTC.

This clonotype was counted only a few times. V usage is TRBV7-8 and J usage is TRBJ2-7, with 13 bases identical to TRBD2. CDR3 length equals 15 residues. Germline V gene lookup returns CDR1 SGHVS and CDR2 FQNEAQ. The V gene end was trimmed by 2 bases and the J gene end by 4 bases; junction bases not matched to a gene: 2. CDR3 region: CASSLLLAGGYEQYF. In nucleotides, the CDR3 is TGTGCCAGCAGCTTACTACTAGCGGGGGGGTACGAGCAGTACTTC.